The source of this TCR beta chain is a study of Ad26.COV2.S vaccination and SARS-CoV-2 variants. Study-level points and caveats: Vaccine recipients showed a spike-specific TCR breadth that was higher than in placebo recipients. Total T cell responses may have been underestimated by the TCR breadth and depth analyses. Comparability of non-spike TCR breadth was observed across vaccine and placebo recipients.

Data came from immunoSEQ multiplex PCR; TCRdb stores just in-frame clones and leaves some out. The data hold over 110,000 clones, with roughly 90% observed a single time. CDR1 and CDR2 from the germline V gene are SGHDN and FVKESK. Deletions cut 1 base from V and 6 bases from J, with 10 bases between. The CDR3 has 15 residues. As for this clone: Antigen: not known.

Here the sequenced sample was peripheral blood, taken after recovery from COVID-19. The chain is built from TRBV14 and TRBJ1-6; D unclear. The TCR was taken from a human donor who had recovered from COVID-19. CDR3 loop: CASSQATGPNSPLHF. DNA of the CDR3: TGTGCCAGCAGCCAAGCTACCGGTCCTAATTCACCCCTCCACTTT.